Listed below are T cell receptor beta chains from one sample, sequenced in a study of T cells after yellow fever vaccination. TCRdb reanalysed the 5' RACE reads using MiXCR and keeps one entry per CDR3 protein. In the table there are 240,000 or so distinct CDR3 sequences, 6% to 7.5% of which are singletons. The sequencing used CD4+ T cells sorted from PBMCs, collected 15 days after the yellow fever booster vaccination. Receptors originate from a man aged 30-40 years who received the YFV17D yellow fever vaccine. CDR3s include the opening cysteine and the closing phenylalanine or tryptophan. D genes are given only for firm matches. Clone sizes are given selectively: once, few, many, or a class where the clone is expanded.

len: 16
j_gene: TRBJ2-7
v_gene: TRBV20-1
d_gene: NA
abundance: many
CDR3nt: TGCAGTGCTAGAGGCTCTCTAGCGTCCGACTCCTACGAGCAGTACTTC
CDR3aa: CSARGSLASDSYEQYF

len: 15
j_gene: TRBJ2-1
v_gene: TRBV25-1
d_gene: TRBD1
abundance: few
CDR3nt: TGTGCCAGCAGTGCCCACAGGGGGCGATACAATGAGCAGTTCTTC
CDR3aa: CASSAHRGRYNEQFF

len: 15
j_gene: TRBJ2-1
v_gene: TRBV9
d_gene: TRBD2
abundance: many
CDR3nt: TGTGCCAGCAGCCTCGATCCGGGACTAGTTATTGAGCAGTTCTTC
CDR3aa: CASSLDPGLVIEQFF

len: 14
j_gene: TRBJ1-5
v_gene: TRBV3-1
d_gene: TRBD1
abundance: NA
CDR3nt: TGTGCCAGCAGCCAGGGGACAGGATGGCAGCCCCAGCATTTT
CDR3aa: CASSQGTGWQPQHF

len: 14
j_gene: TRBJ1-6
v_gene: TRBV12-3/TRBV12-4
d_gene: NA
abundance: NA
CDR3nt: TGTGCCAGCAGCCGGGACTCCTATAATTCACCCCTCCACTTT
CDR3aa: CASSRDSYNSPLHF

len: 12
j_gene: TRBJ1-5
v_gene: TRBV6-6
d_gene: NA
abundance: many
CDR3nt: TGTGCCAGTAGCGGCACCAATCAGCCCCAGCATTTT
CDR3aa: CASSGTNQPQHF

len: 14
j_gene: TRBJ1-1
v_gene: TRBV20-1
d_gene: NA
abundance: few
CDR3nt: TGCAGTGCAGCTCCGGGGGCGGGGAACACTGAAGCTTTCTTT
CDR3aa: CSAAPGAGNTEAFF

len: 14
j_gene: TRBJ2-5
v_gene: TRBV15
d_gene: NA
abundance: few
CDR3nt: TGTGCCACCAGCAGAGTTGCGGTCCAAGAGACCCAGTACTTC
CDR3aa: CATSRVAVQETQYF

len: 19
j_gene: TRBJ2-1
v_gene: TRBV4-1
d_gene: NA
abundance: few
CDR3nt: TGCGCCAGCAGCCATCCCAGGGGCGCGCGGCCCAGCTCCTACAATGAGCAGTTCTTC
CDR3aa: CASSHPRGARPSSYNEQFF

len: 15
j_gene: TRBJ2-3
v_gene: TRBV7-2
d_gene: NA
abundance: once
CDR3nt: TGTGCCAGCAGCTTACAACAGTTGTGGGGGGATACGCAGTATTTT
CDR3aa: CASSLQQLWGDTQYF

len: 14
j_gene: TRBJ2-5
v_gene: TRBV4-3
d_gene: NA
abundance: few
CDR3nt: TGCGCCAGCAGCCCCCGGGCTATAGGAGGGACCCAGTACTTC
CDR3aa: CASSPRAIGGTQYF

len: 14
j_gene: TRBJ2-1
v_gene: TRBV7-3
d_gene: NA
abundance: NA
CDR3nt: TGTGCCAGCAGCCCCGGGGGGCCACCCAATGAGCAGTTCTTC
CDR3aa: CASSPGGPPNEQFF

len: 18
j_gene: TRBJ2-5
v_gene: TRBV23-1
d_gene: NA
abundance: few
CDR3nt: TGCGCCAGCAGTCAATCCCCCATCACCGGCGGGTACCAAGAGACCCAGTACTTC
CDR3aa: CASSQSPITGGYQETQYF

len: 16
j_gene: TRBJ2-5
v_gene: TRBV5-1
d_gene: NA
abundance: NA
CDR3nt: TGCGCCAGCAGCGGCCCGGGGGGCGCATCCCGGGAGACCCAGTACTTC
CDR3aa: CASSGPGGASRETQYF

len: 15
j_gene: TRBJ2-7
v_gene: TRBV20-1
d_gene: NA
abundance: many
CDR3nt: TGCAGTGCTAGAGTATCTAACAGGGTCCCCTACGAGCAGTACTTC
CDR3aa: CSARVSNRVPYEQYF

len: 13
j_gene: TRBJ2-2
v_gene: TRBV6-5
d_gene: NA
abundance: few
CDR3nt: TGTGCCATATCGGCAACGAACACCGGGGAGCTGTTTTTT
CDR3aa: CAISATNTGELFF

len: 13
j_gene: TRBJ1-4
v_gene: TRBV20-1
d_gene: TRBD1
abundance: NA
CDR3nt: TGCAGTGCAAACCGGGACAGAGGTGAAAAACTGTTTTTT
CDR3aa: CSANRDRGEKLFF

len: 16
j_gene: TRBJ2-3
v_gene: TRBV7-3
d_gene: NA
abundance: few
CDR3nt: TGTGCCAGCAGCTTAAGTATTACGGCGGGTCCCGGAACGCAGTATTTT
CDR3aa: CASSLSITAGPGTQYF

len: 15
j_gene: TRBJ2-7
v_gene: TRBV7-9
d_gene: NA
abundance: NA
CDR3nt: TGTGCCAGCACGAAGAACCCAGGGAGCTCCTACGAGCAGTACTTC
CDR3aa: CASTKNPGSSYEQYF

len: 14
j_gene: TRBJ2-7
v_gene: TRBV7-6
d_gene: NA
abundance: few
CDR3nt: TGTGCCAGCAGCTTAGCCCCACCAAACTACGAGCAGTACTTC
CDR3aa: CASSLAPPNYEQYF

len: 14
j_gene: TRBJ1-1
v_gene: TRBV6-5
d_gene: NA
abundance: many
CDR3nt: TGTGCCAGCAGTTACTCTAGGGGGAACACTGAAGCTTTCTTT
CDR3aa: CASSYSRGNTEAFF

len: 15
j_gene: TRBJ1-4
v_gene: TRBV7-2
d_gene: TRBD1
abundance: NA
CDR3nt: TGTGCCAGCAGCTCTTTCGCGGGACAGGGCCAAAAACTGTTTTTT
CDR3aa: CASSSFAGQGQKLFF

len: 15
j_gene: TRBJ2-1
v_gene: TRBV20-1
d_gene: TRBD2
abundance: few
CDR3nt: TGCAGTGCTACCGGACTAGCGGGTAGAGGTTATGAGCAGTTCTTC
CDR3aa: CSATGLAGRGYEQFF

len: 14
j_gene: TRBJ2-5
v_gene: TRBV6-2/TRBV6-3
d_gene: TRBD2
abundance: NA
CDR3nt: TGTGCCAGCAGTTGGACTAGCGGGAAAGAGACCCAGTACTTC
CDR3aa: CASSWTSGKETQYF

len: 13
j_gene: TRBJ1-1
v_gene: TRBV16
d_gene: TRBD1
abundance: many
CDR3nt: TGTGCCAGCAGCTCCCACAGGGGCACTGAAGCTTTCTTT
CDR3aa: CASSSHRGTEAFF

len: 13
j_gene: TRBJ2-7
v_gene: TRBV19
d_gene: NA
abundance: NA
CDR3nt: TGTGCCAGTAGTTCCAGATCCAGGGTCGAGCAGTACTTC
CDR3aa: CASSSRSRVEQYF

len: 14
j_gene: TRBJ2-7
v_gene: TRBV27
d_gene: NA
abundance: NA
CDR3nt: TGTGCCAGCAGTCGGGCAGGTTCGTCCTACGAGCAGTACTTC
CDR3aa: CASSRAGSSYEQYF

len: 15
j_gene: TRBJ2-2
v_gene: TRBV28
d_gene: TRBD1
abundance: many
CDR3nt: TGTGCCAGCACCCCCGGACAGGGGTGGATCGGGGAGCTGTTTTTT
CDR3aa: CASTPGQGWIGELFF

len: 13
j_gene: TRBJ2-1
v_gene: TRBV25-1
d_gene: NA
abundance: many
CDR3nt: TGTGCCAGCAGTGAAACGTCGGGATCTTGGATGTTCTTC
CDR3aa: CASSETSGSWMFF

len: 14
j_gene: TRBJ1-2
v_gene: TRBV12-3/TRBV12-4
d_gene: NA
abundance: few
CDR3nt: TGTGCCAGCAGTTTAGGGGGGATCCTCTATGGCTACACCTTC
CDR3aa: CASSLGGILYGYTF

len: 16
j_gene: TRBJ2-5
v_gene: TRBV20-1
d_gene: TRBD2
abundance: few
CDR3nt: TGCAGTGCTAAAGGGGATCTAGCGGAGATACAAGAGACCCAGTACTTC
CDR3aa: CSAKGDLAEIQETQYF

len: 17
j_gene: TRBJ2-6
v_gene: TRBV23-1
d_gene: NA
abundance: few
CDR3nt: TGCGCCGTGGATCGTGGGGGAACGGCGGGGGGGGCCAACGTCCTGACTTTC
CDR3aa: CAVDRGGTAGGANVLTF

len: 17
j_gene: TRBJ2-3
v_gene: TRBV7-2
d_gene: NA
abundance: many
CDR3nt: TGTGCCAGCAGCTTAGGGACCGCTAGGAGTTCCACAGATACGCAGTATTTT
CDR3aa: CASSLGTARSSTDTQYF

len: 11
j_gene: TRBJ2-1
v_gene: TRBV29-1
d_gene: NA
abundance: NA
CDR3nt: TGCAGCGTTGTAGCATGTGTTGAGCAGTTCTTC
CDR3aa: CSVVACVEQFF

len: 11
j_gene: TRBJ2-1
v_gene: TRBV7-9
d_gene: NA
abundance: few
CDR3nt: TGTGCCAGCAGCTCCGGGGATGAGCAGTTCTTC
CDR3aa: CASSSGDEQFF

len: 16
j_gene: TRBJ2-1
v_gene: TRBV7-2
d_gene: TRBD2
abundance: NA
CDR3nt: TGTGCCAGCAGCTTATCCTCGGGACTAGCATACAATGAGCAGTTCTTC
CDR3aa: CASSLSSGLAYNEQFF

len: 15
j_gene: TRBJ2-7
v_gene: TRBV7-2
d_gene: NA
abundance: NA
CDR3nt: TGTGCCAGCAGCCAGGACAGTCCACCAGCCTACGAGCAGTACTTC
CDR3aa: CASSQDSPPAYEQYF

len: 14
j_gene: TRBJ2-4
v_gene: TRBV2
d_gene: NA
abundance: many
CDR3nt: TGTGCCAGCTCCGGACGGCAGATTAAAAACATTCAGTACTTC
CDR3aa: CASSGRQIKNIQYF

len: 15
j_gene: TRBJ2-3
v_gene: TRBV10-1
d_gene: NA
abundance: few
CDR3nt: TGCGCCAGCAGTGAGGCCGGGACGAACACAGATACGCAGTATTTT
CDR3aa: CASSEAGTNTDTQYF

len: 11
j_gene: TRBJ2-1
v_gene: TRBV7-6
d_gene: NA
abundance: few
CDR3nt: TGTGCCAGCAGCTTTCTTGGAGAGCAGTTCTTC
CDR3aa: CASSFLGEQFF

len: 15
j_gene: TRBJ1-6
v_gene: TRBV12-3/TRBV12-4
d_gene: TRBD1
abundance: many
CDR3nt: TGTGCCAGCAGCCCATGGACAGGGGTTAATTCACCCCTCCACTTT
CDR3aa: CASSPWTGVNSPLHF

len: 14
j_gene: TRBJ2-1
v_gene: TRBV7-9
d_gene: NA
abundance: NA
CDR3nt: TGTGCCAGCAGCCGCTCGCCCTCCTACAATGAGCAGTTCTTC
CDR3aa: CASSRSPSYNEQFF

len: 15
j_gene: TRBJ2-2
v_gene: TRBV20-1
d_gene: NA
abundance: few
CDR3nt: TGCAGTGCTAGAGCTACTAGTTTAGGCACCGGGGAGCTGTTTTTT
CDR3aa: CSARATSLGTGELFF

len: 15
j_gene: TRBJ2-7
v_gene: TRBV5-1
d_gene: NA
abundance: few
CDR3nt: TGCGCCAGCAGCCAGACCTCTGGGGTTTCCCCGGAGCAGTACTTC
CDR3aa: CASSQTSGVSPEQYF

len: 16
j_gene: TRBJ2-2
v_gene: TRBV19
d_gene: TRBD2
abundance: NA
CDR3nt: TGTGCCAGTAGTGGTCGGGAGGTCGAAAACACCGGGGAGCTGTTTTTT
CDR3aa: CASSGREVENTGELFF

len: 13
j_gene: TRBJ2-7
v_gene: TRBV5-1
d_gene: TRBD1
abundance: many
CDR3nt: TGCGCCAGCATGGATCCAGGGGGCCACGAGCAGTACTTC
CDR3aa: CASMDPGGHEQYF

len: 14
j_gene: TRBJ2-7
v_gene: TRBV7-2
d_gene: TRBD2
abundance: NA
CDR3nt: TGTGCCAGCAGCTCAGGGACTAGGGGCTACGAGCAGTACTTC
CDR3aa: CASSSGTRGYEQYF

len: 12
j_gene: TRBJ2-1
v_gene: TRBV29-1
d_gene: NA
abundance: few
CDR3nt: TGCAGCGTTGGAGGAGGAGGGAATGAGCAGTTCTTC
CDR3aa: CSVGGGGNEQFF

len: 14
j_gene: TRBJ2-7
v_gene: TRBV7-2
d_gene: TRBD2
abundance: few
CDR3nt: TGTGCCAGCAGCCCCCAGCGGGAGGTGGGAGAGCAGTACTTC
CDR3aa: CASSPQREVGEQYF

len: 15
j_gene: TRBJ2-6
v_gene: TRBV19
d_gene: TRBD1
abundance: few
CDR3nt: TGTGCCACTCGGACAGGGGGCTCCGGGGCCAACGTCCTGACTTTC
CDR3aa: CATRTGGSGANVLTF